The 20 T cell receptor beta chains below come from one sample, sequenced in a study of regulatory T cells in long-lasting Graves disease. iRepertoire HTBI primers and Arm-PCR of CDR3 regions built TCR beta libraries. TCRdb reprocessed the multiplex PCR reads with MiXCR, giving one entry per CDR3 protein. The data contain around 360,000 distinct CDR3 sequences, 16% of them seen just once; the ten biggest clones take up 20% to 25%. Described time point: newly diagnosed GD, antithyroid drugs for less than 3 months. The TCR library was made from RNA extracted from PBMCs. Separately, the same data were catalogued under a study of T cells in Graves' hyperthyroidism and ophthalmopathy.

Sequences were derived from peripheral blood mononuclear cells (PBMCs), sampled at new diagnosis, from a patient treated with antithyroid drugs. The receptors were gathered from a woman aged 18-29 years with Graves disease.

This clonotype was seen repeatedly, ten times or more. This chain links TRBV28 with TRBJ2-7; D is possibly TRBD1 or TRBD2 (5 bases each). Looked up from germline, CDR1 is MDHEN and CDR2 is SYDVKM. The CDR3 loop spans 14 amino acids. Deletions cut 6 bases from V and 5 bases from J, with 17 bases between. Here the CDR3 reads CASRLGVDFDEQYF. The CDR3 nucleotides are TGTGCCAGCAGACTAGGGGTGGATTTCGACGAGCAGTACTTC. Drawing the rest from reference TRBV28 and TRBJ2-7, the complete variable domain is DVKVTQSSRYLVKRTGEKVFLECVQDMDHENMFWYRQDPGLGLRLIYFSYDVKMKEKGDIPEGYSVSREKKERFSLILESASTNQTSMYLCASRLGVDFDEQYFGPGTRLTVT.

This clonotype was counted many times. The chain joins TRBV2 to TRBJ1-1; D is uncertain. The germline CDR1 and CDR2 sequences are SNHLY and FYNNEI. The CDR3 sequence is 13 residues long. Trimming shortened V by 6 bases and J by 1 base, and 9 bases separated the two germline ends. In nucleotides, the CDR3 is TGTGCCAGCAGACAAGAAAGGAACACTGAAGCTTTCTTT. Translation: CASRQERNTEAFF. The full variable domain, rest sourced from reference TRBV2 and TRBJ1-1, is EPEVTQTPSHQVTQMGQEVILRCVPISNHLYFYWYRQILGQKVEFLVSFYNNEISEKSEIFDDQFSVERPDGSNFTLKIRSTKLEDSAMYFCASRQERNTEAFFGQGTRLTVV.

At least ten counts were recorded for this clonotype. V usage is TRBV6-1 and J usage is TRBJ2-3, with 8 bases lining up with TRBD2. Germline loops: CDR1 MNHNS, CDR2 SASEGT. This CDR3 is built from 15 residues. Trimming took 4 bases from V and 0 from J; bases not matched to a gene: 3. CDR3 bases: TGTGCCAGCAGTGTAACGGGAGGGAGCACAGATACGCAGTATTTT. Translated, it gives CASSVTGGSTDTQYF.

This clonotype has at least ten counts. The V gene is TRBV28, the J gene TRBJ1-5; 11 nucleotides line up with TRBD1. Germline CDR1 reads MDHEN; CDR2 reads SYDVKM. The CDR3 is made up of 18 amino acids. Trimming took 6 bases from V and 7 from J; bases not matched to a gene: 17. The CDR3 DNA reads as TGTGCCAGCAGCCTCATTTCCGGGACAGGGGGTATCATCCAGCCCCAGCATTTT. Residues: CASSLISGTGGIIQPQHF.

The rearrangement joins TRBV5-4 to TRBJ2-5; D is undetermined. CDR3 length: 13 residues. Trimming removed 6 bases at V and 1 base at J, with 10 bases between. Germline CDR1 is SGHNT and CDR2 is YYREEE (reference sequence). Here the CDR3 DNA reads TGTGCCAGCACCCCGGCAGGCCAAGAGACCCAGTACTTC. It codes for CASTPAGQETQYF.

This clonotype was observed many times. V is TRBV20-1 and J is TRBJ2-7, with TRBD2 as a possible D gene (5 bases). V gave up 8 bases and J gave up 5 bases, with 10 bases separating them. The germline CDR1 and CDR2 sequences are DFQATT and SNEGSKA (reference sequence). CDR3 length: 10 amino acids. The CDR3 DNA is TGCAGTCTAGGACTTCACGAGCAGTACTTC. This gives the protein CSLGLHEQYF.

The sample holds many counts of this clonotype. V and J are TRBV6-1 and TRBJ1-2, with TRBD1 as a possible D gene (6 bases). Deletions cut 0 bases from V and 8 bases from J, with 13 bases between. The CDR3 covers 14 residues. CDR1 and CDR2 from the germline V gene are MNHNS and SASEGT. CDR3 sequence (DNA): TGTGCCAGCAGTGAAGCAAGCGCAGGGACAGGCTACACCTTC. This sequence encodes CASSEASAGTGYTF.

This clonotype has at least ten counts. One junction end does not reproduce the germline sequence, and a read error may be involved. This chain connects TRBV15 to TRBJ1-6; weak D call: TRBD1 (5 bases). In germline, CDR1 is LNHNV, CDR2 YYDKDF (reference sequence). The CDR3 covers 14 residues. This CDR3 is CATSRDGANSPLHF. Written as DNA, the CDR3 is TGTGCCACCAGCCGAGACGGGGCTAATTCACCCCTCCACTTT.

This clonotype was counted many times. This chain links TRBV6-1 with TRBJ2-3; D may be TRBD1 or TRBD2 (5 bases each). This CDR3 contains 13 residues. Germline lookup yields CDR1 MNHNS and CDR2 SASEGT. Trimming removed 2 bases from V and 7 bases from J, with 10 bases in between. The CDR3 region is CASSEIRDHTQYF. In nucleotides, the CDR3 is TGTGCCAGCAGTGAAATAAGGGACCATACGCAGTATTTT.

The rearrangement uses TRBV13 and TRBJ2-7, with D possibly matching TRBD2 (6 bases). The CDR3 is made up of 16 amino acids. Germline CDR1 is PRHDT and CDR2 is FYEKMQ (reference sequence). Trimming stripped 4 bases from V and 0 bases from J, with 16 bases between. The DNA for the CDR3 is TGTGCCAGCAGCTCCGTCGGCCGGCGGGACTCCTACGAGCAGTACTTC. This sequence encodes CASSSVGRRDSYEQYF.

This clonotype has a count of ten or more. V is TRBV6-1 and J is TRBJ1-4; D gene unclear. Trimming took 6 bases from V and 4 from J, leaving 15 bases between them. Germline V lookup: CDR1 MNHNS, CDR2 SASEGT. This CDR3 contains 15 residues. CDR3 sequence: CASRDQRNGNEKLFF. The DNA of the CDR3 is TGTGCCAGCAGGGACCAGAGGAATGGTAATGAAAAACTGTTTTTT.

This clonotype appeared many times. This rearrangement joins TRBV7-2 to TRBJ2-3; 10 nucleotides align to TRBD2. The CDR3 runs 16 residues. V lost 1 base and J lost 1; bases outside the gene matches: 2. Germline assignment: CDR1 SGHTA and CDR2 FQGNSA. The CDR3 coding sequence is TGTGCCAGCAGCTTAGGTACTAGCGGGGGCACAGATACGCAGTATTTT. Protein sequence: CASSLGTSGGTDTQYF.

This clonotype was seen a few times. A read error is possible here, since a much larger clone lies one base away. The V and J genes are TRBV28 and TRBJ2-7; D is ambiguous. The CDR3 spans 14 residues. The germline CDR1 and CDR2 sequences are MDHEN and SYDVKM. The ends were cut back, 5 bases at V and 2 bases at J, with 13 bases in the middle. The CDR3 DNA follows: TGTGCCAGCAGTCTCCTAGTAGGCCCCTACGAGCAGTACTTC. It translates to CASSLLVGPYEQYF. The variable domain in full, with the rest retrieved from reference TRBV28 and TRBJ2-7, is DVKVTQSSRYLVKRTGEKVFLECVQDMDHENMFWYRQDPGLGLRLIYFSYDVKMKEKGDIPEGYSVSREKKERFSLILESASTNQTSMYLCASSLLVGPYEQYFGPGTRLTVT.

The CDR3 sequence is CASSGITGGHGELFF. CDR3 coding DNA: TGTGCCAGCAGTGGGATTACAGGGGGCCACGGGGAGCTGTTTTTT. The rearrangement joins TRBV6-1 to TRBJ2-2; 9 nucleotides match TRBD1. The CDR3 runs 15 residues. V lost 4 bases, J lost 7 bases, and 7 bases stayed unmatched. CDR1 MNHNS and CDR2 SASEGT come from the germline V gene.

This clonotype was counted ten times or more. The rearrangement uses TRBV28 and TRBJ2-7, with D perhaps assigned TRBD1 or TRBD2 (5 bases each). Germline CDR1 and CDR2: MDHEN and SYDVKM. V lost 2 bases, J lost 6 bases, and 14 bases lay in between. The CDR3 loop spans 14 amino acids. The CDR3 DNA reads TGTGCCAGCAGTTTAGTGGGACCCGAGGGCGAGCAGTACTTC. This codes for CASSLVGPEGEQYF.

This clonotype has more than one count but fewer than ten. The V gene is TRBV28, the J gene TRBJ1-5; 10 bases fit TRBD1. V shed 1 base and J 2 bases; nucleotides not matched to a gene: 2. The germline CDR1 and CDR2 sequences are MDHEN and SYDVKM. This CDR3 has 16 residues. Here the CDR3 DNA reads TGTGCCAGCAGTTTATTTGGGACAGGGGGCAATCAGCCCCAGCATTTT. Translation: CASSLFGTGGNQPQHF.

The CDR3 sequence: CASSVDRSNQPQHF. CDR3 DNA: TGTGCCAGTAGTGTTGACAGGAGCAATCAGCCCCAGCATTTT. This rearrangement joins TRBV19 to TRBJ1-5; D might be TRBD1 (6 bases). The V gene's germline CDR1 is LNHDA and CDR2 SQIVND (reference sequence). CDR3 length equals 14 residues. V shed 5 bases and J shed 1 base, with 9 bases lying between them.

This clonotype was picked up many times. The CDR3 reads CASSADYTGELFF. The CDR3, as DNA: TGTGCCAGCAGTGCCGACTACACCGGGGAGCTGTTTTTT. The J gene is TRBJ2-2, the V gene TRBV6-4; D gene ambiguous. Germline V gene lookup returns CDR1 MRHNA and CDR2 SNTAGT. The V end lost 4 bases, the J end lost 3 bases, and 6 bases lay between the germline ends. The CDR3 has 13 residues.

This clonotype was observed many times. V gene TRBV11-2 combines with J gene TRBJ2-7; either TRBD1 or TRBD2 may fit D (5 bases each). CDR3 length equals 15 residues. V was cut by 1 base and J by 2 bases, with 12 bases left in between. In germline, CDR1 is SGHAT, CDR2 FQNNGV. The CDR3 nucleotides read TGTGCCAGCAGCTTAGTGGGGGACGCAACCTACGAGCAGTACTTC. Translating it yields CASSLVGDATYEQYF.

About this clonotype itself: A much more abundant neighbour one base away suggests this may be a read error. V usage is TRBV7-7 and J usage is TRBJ2-1; D may correspond to TRBD1 or TRBD2 (6 bases each). Germline loops: CDR1 SSHAT, CDR2 FNYEAQ (reference sequence). The CDR3 runs to 14 residues. CDR3 nucleotides: TGTGCTAGCAGCTCAGGTGGGGGGCAGAATGAGCAGTTCTTC. Translation: CASSSGGGQNEQFF. The full variable domain, with the rest looked up from reference TRBV7-7 and TRBJ2-1, is GAGVSQSPRYKVTKRGQDVTLRCDPISSHATLYWYQQALGQGPEFLTYFNYEAQPDKSGLPSDRFSAERPEGSISTLTIQRTEQRDSAMYRCASSSGGGQNEQFFGPGTRLTVL.